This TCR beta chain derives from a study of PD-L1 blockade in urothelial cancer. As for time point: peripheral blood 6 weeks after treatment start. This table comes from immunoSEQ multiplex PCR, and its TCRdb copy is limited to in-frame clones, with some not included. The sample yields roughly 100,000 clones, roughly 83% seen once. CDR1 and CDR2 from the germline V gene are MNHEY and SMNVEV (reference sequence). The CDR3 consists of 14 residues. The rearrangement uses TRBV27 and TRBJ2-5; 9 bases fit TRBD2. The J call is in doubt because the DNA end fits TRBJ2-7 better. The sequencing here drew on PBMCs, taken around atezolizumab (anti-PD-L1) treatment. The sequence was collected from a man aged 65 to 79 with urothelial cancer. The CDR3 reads CASSLSSGSYEQYF. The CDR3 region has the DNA TGTGCCAGCAGTTTAAGTAGCGGGAGCTACGAGCAGTACTTC.